This TCR beta chain was sequenced in a study of lymphopenia after photon versus proton radiotherapy. As for this clone: What it binds is not known.

Findings of the study overall: Oligoclonal CD8+ Temra expansion after nadir drove photon patients' diversity drop. Photon-treated patients lost naive T cells and TCR diversity; proton-treated stayed stable. A bigger post-nadir fall in TCR diversity correlated inversely with survival time in deceased patients.

CDR1 and CDR2 from the germline V gene are WNHNN and SYGVQD (reference sequence). The V segment lost 3 bases and the J segment 3 bases; nucleotides outside the gene matches: 8. The CDR3 is made up of 16 amino acids. Assay used: immunoSEQ multiplex PCR; TCRdb lists only in-frame clones, some missing. The sample shows some 30,000 clones, nearly 95% of them seen only once. The receptor was derived from a woman aged 45-65 years with cholangiocarcinoma. The chain combines TRBV10-1 with TRBJ2-3, with 8 bases identical to TRBD2. This sample comprised peripheral blood, obtained from a patient treated with photon-based radiotherapy. The CDR3 loop is CASSEVAGGGTDTQYF. The CDR3 DNA follows: TGCGCCAGCAGTGAAGTCGCGGGGGGCGGGACAGATACGCAGTATTTT.